This T cell receptor beta chain was recorded in a study of T cell responses to AZD1222 COVID-19 vaccine. Study-level findings and limits: Spike-spanning, vaccine-associated CD4 TCRs were dominant at 160-218 and 743-854.

Comments on this clone: The antigen is unknown.

Trimming took off 5 bases at V and 4 bases at J, with 9 bases between the two ends. The CDR3 totals 12 residues. Assay used: immunoSEQ multiplex PCR; TCRdb lists only in-frame clones, some missing. The sample lists approximately 130,000 clones, 93% occurring once. The receptor was isolated from an adult in good health. The sample was peripheral blood, taken on day 0 of AZD1222 vaccination. The chain links TRBV12-3 or TRBV12-4 to TRBJ2-7, with no clear D. DNA of the CDR3: TGTGCCAGCAGTCCTCTCGGGTACGAGCAGTACTTC. It translates to CASSPLGYEQYF.